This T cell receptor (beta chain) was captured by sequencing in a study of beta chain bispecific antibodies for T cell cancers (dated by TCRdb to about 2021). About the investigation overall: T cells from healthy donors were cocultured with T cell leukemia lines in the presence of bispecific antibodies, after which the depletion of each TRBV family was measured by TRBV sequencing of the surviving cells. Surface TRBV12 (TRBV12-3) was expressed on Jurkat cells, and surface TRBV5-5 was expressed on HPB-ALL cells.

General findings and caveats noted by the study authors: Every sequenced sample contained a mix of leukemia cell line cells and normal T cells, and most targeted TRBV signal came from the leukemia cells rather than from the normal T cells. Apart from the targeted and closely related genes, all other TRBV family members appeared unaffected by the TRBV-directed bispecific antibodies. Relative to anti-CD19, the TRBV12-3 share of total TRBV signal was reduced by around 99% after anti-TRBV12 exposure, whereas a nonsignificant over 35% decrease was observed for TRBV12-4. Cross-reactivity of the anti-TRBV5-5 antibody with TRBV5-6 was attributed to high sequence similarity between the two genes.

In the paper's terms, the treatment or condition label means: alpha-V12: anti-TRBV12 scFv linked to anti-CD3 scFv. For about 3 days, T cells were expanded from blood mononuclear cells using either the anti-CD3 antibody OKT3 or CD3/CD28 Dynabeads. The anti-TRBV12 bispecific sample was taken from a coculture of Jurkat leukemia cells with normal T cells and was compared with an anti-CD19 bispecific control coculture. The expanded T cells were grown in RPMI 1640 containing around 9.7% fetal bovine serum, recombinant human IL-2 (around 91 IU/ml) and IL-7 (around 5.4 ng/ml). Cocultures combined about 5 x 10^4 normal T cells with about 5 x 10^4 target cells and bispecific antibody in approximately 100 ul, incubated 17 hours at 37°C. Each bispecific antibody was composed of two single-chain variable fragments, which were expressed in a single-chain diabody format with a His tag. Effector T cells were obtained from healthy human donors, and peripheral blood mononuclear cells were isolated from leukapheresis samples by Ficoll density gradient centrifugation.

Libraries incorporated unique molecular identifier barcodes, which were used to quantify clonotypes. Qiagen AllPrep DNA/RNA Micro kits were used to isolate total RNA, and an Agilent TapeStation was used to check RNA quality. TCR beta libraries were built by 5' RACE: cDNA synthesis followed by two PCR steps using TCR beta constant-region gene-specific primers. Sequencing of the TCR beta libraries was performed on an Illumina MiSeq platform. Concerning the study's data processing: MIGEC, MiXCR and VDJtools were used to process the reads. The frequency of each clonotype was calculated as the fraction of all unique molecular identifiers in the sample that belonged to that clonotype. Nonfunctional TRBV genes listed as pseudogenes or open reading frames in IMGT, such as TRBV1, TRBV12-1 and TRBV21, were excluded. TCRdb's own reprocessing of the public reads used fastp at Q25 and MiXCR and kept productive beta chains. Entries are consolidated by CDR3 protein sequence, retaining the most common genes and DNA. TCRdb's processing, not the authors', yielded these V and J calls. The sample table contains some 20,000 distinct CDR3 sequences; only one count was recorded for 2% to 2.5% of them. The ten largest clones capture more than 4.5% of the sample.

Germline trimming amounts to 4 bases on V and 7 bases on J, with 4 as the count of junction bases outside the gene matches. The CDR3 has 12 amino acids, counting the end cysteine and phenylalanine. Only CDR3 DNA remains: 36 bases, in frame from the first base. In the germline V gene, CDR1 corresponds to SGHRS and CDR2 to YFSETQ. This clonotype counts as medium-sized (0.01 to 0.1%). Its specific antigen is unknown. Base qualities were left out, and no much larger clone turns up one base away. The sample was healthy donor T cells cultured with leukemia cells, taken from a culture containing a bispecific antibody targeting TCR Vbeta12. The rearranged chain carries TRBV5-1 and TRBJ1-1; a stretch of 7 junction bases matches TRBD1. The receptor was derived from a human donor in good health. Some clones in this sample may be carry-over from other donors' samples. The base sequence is TGCGCCAGCAGCCCGACAGGGCTTGAAGCTTTCTTT. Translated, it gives CASSPTGLEAFF.